This T cell receptor beta chain is from a study of blood T cell repertoires in COVID-19. About the research overall: The study drew acute and convalescent COVID-19 samples from the United States, Italy and Spain. PBMCs, B-cell-depleted T cells, or T cells provided the cDNA or gDNA that made up the material.

Here immunoSEQ multiplex PCR was the method, and the copy in TCRdb shows in-frame clones only, minus some. The data hold more than 250,000 clones, with more than 70% observed a single time. V shed 0 bases and J shed 5 bases, with 8 bases lying between them. CDR3 size: 13 residues. Germline lookup yields CDR1 SGDLS and CDR2 YYNGEE. Everyone who took part was roughly 18 to 89 years old, and they came from about two dozen US areas. Sequencing was done on a sample of PBMCs or T cells enriched from blood (not recorded which). This chain links TRBV9 with TRBJ1-1; perhaps TRBD1 as D (5 bases). The source is a woman aged 40 to 49 with acute COVID-19. In DNA form, the CDR3 reads TGTGCCAGCAGCGTAGGGACAAGTACTGAAGCTTTCTTT. Its protein is CASSVGTSTEAFF.